These 29 T cell receptor beta chains were sequenced from one sample in a study of T cell repertoires in ileal Crohn's disease. Repertoires were generated with immunoSEQ multiplex PCR, while TCRdb's copy carries only in-frame clones and drops some. This sample yields 1,500 to 2,000 clones, of which more than 70% are seen a single time; over 6% belongs to the top ten. This sample's time point: neoterminal ileum biopsy at postoperative endoscopy, about 6 months after surgery. The sample consisted of ileal tissue. These receptor sequences come from an adult with Crohn's disease.

The chain combines TRBV11-2 with TRBJ2-5, with 8 bases lining up with TRBD1. The CDR3 is 16 residues long. From germline, CDR1 is SGHAT and CDR2 FQNNGV. Trimming at V came to 4 bases and at J to 5 bases, leaving 12 bases not matched to a gene. The CDR3 coding sequence is TGTGCCAGCAGCTCGCGGAGACCAGGGGGCGCGGAGACCCAGTACTTC. Amino acid sequence: CASSSRRPGGAETQYF.

The J gene is TRBJ2-1, the V gene TRBV11-2, with 9 bases identical to TRBD2. With 1 base clipped from V and 7 bases from J, the junction kept 5 bases outside the gene matches. The germline V gene encodes CDR1 SGHAT and CDR2 FQNNGV. The CDR3 totals 15 residues. Here the CDR3 reads CASSLVGSGGNEQFF. The CDR3, as DNA: TGTGCCAGCAGCTTAGTGGGCAGCGGGGGGAATGAGCAGTTCTTC.

This clone was found a few times. The chain employs TRBV7-9 and TRBJ2-7; 13 bases align to TRBD2. The CDR3 runs 17 residues. With V trimmed by 5 bases and J by 5 bases, 12 bases remained unmatched. Germline V gene data show CDR1 as SEHNR and CDR2 as FQNEAQ (reference sequence). This CDR3 is CASSHRLAGGLDHEQYF. The DNA for the CDR3 is TGTGCCAGCAGCCATCGACTAGCGGGGGGCCTGGATCACGAGCAGTACTTC.

The rearrangement links TRBV19 to TRBJ2-5; 9 positions match TRBD1. Near its end, the DNA agrees better with TRBJ2-7, so the J call may be wrong. Germline V gene data show CDR1 as LNHDA and CDR2 as SQIVND (reference sequence). This CDR3 is 14 amino acids long. The CDR3 reads CASSSDRGTYEQYF. In DNA form, the CDR3 reads TGTGCCAGTAGTTCCGACAGGGGGACCTACGAGCAGTACTTC.

This clone was detected a few times. V usage is TRBV7-9 and J usage is TRBJ1-2, with 9 bases identical to TRBD1. The V segment lost 1 base and the J segment 6 bases; nucleotides outside the gene matches: 9. The CDR3 runs 16 residues. CDR1 is SEHNR and CDR2 is FQNEAQ in the germline V gene (reference sequence). CDR3 protein: CASSLDSRDRADGYTF. The CDR3 nucleotides are TGTGCCAGCAGCTTAGACTCCCGGGACAGGGCGGATGGCTACACCTTC.

This clone was seen only a few times. This chain joins TRBV10-3 and TRBJ1-2; no reliable D call. The ends were cut back, 3 bases at V and 4 bases at J, with 9 bases in the middle. The CDR3 is 13 amino acids. CDR1 and CDR2 (germline): ENHRY, SYGVKD. CDR3 protein: CAISDGGFYGYTF. CDR3 sequence (DNA): TGTGCCATCAGTGATGGAGGGTTCTATGGCTACACCTTC.

This clone has only one observation. The chain couples TRBV7-2 to TRBJ1-5; 8 bases align to TRBD1. V was pared by 3 bases and J by 7 bases, with 8 bases of the junction left unmatched. CDR1 and CDR2 from the germline V gene are SGHTA and FQGNSA. This CDR3 has 15 residues. CDR3 in DNA: TGTGCCAGCAGCTTCGACAGGGGAAAAGGACAGCCCCAGCATTTT. Amino acids: CASSFDRGKGQPQHF.

The chain employs TRBV18 and TRBJ1-3; 7 nucleotides align to TRBD1. This CDR3 comprises 15 residues. Germline V gives CDR1 KGHSH, CDR2 LQKENI. Germline trimming cut 4 bases from V and 4 bases from J; bases unmatched to any gene: 7. CDR3: CASSQNRDSGNTIYF. CDR3 DNA sequence: TGTGCCAGCTCACAAAACCGGGACAGCGGAAACACCATATATTTT.

This rearrangement joins TRBV5-6 to TRBJ1-5, with D perhaps TRBD1 (6 bases). Germline assignment: CDR1 SGHDT and CDR2 YYEEEE. CDR3 length: 14 amino acids. Trimming stripped 3 bases from V and 7 bases from J, with 14 bases between. CDR3 nucleotide sequence: TGTGCCAGCAGCTCGGGAGGGGGGGGCCAGCCCCAGCATTTT. Its translation is CASSSGGGGQPQHF.

This chain links TRBV27 with TRBJ2-7; TRBD2 is a possible D gene (6 bases). The CDR3 sequence is 13 residues long. CDR1 MNHEY and CDR2 SMNVEV come from the germline V gene (reference sequence). V dropped 3 bases and J dropped 4 bases, with 10 bases sitting between them. The CDR3 DNA is TGTGCCAGCAGTTTTAGCGGCGTTTACGAGCAGTACTTC. This encodes CASSFSGVYEQYF.

The chain combines TRBV11-2 with TRBJ1-6; no firm D call. Germline V lookup: CDR1 SGHAT, CDR2 FQNNGV. This CDR3 comprises 14 residues. With 7 bases removed from V and 14 bases from J, the gap between germline ends came to 21 bases. This CDR3 reads CASTPGRGLGSLHF. In nucleotides, the CDR3 is TGTGCCAGCACTCCCGGACGGGGATTGGGATCCCTCCACTTT.

V is TRBV18 and J is TRBJ1-5; tentatively, D is TRBD1 (5 bases). The CDR3 is 14 amino acids. The germline CDR1 and CDR2 sequences are KGHSH and LQKENI. V was trimmed by 5 bases and J by 6 bases, leaving 14 bases between them. The CDR3 DNA is TGTGCCAGCTCAGCTTCAGGGCAAGGTCAGCCCCAGCATTTT. It translates to CASSASGQGQPQHF. The full variable domain, its missing parts supplied by reference TRBV18 and TRBJ1-5, is NAGVMQNPRHLVRRRGQEARLRCSPMKGHSHVYWYRQLPEEGLKFMVYLQKENIIDESGMPKERFSAEFPKEGPSILRIQQVVRGDSAAYFCASSASGQGQPQHFGDGTRLSIL.

The V gene is TRBV28, the J gene TRBJ2-1; tentative D call: TRBD2 (6 bases). V was pared by 5 bases and J by 2 bases, with 13 bases between. CDR3 length: 15 residues. Germline V gene lookup returns CDR1 MDHEN and CDR2 SYDVKM. The CDR3 is CASSGTSRAYNEQFF. Here the CDR3 DNA reads TGTGCCAGCAGTGGTACTAGCAGAGCCTACAATGAGCAGTTCTTC.

A single count supports this clone. The rearrangement uses TRBV7-2 and TRBJ2-5, with unresolved D. Deletions cut 3 bases from V and 0 bases from J, with 5 bases between. Germline values: CDR1 SGHTA, CDR2 FQGNSA. The CDR3 runs 13 residues. CDR3 region: CASSLFYQETQYF. DNA for the CDR3: TGTGCCAGCAGCTTGTTCTACCAAGAGACCCAGTACTTC.

The chain uses TRBV28 and TRBJ2-1; D might be TRBD2 (6 bases). This CDR3 region has 19 residues. V was pared by 6 bases and J by 9 bases, with 33 bases between. CDR1 MDHEN and CDR2 SYDVKM come from the germline V gene. The DNA for the CDR3 is TGTGCCAGCAGCCCTCTCATTTTCTGGCGGGGACGGGGCCGGAGTGAGCAGTTCTTC. Translating gives CASSPLIFWRGRGRSEQFF.

This clone has a single count. V usage is TRBV28 and J usage is TRBJ2-3; TRBD1 matches at 7 bases. The CDR3 runs to 15 residues. Germline V lookup: CDR1 MDHEN, CDR2 SYDVKM. Trimming took 6 bases from V and 0 from J; bases not matched to a gene: 6. Here the CDR3 DNA reads TGTGCCAGCAGCTATGACAGGGAGAGCACAGATACGCAGTATTTT. It is translated as CASSYDRESTDTQYF. The full variable domain, completed using reference TRBV28 and TRBJ2-3, is DVKVTQSSRYLVKRTGEKVFLECVQDMDHENMFWYRQDPGLGLRLIYFSYDVKMKEKGDIPEGYSVSREKKERFSLILESASTNQTSMYLCASSYDRESTDTQYFGPGTRLTVL.

The V and J genes are TRBV27 and TRBJ2-2; 13 bases are shared with TRBD2. The CDR3 has 16 residues. V gave up 4 bases and J gave up 5 bases; unmatched junction bases: 4. CDR1 is MNHEY and CDR2 is SMNVEV in the germline V gene (reference sequence). The CDR3 loop reads CASSSGLAGVTGELFF. The CDR3 nucleotides read TGTGCCAGCAGTTCAGGACTAGCGGGGGTAACCGGGGAGCTGTTTTTT.

The J gene is TRBJ2-2, the V gene TRBV10-1, with 8 bases aligning to TRBD2. V trimming: 3 bases; J trimming: 5 bases; junction bases outside the gene matches: 2. Germline V gene data show CDR1 as WNHNN and CDR2 as SYGVQD (reference sequence). The CDR3 extends over 14 amino acids. In DNA form, the CDR3 reads TGCGCCAGCAGTGACCCGGGAGGGACCGGGGAGCTGTTTTTT. Translating it yields CASSDPGGTGELFF.

This chain links TRBV7-6 with TRBJ2-1, with D uncertain. Germline loops: CDR1 SGHVS, CDR2 FNYEAQ. The CDR3 runs 17 residues. The V end lost 0 bases, the J end lost 2 bases, and 14 bases lay between the germline ends. This CDR3 is CASSLAHSGAPYNEQFF. The CDR3 nucleotides are TGTGCCAGCAGCTTAGCCCATAGTGGAGCCCCCTACAATGAGCAGTTCTTC.

V usage is TRBV7-9 and J usage is TRBJ2-3; 8 bases match TRBD1. The V gene's germline CDR1 is SEHNR and CDR2 FQNEAQ (reference sequence). V shed 7 bases and J 6 bases; nucleotides not matched to a gene: 12. This CDR3 spans 15 amino acids. CDR3 sequence reads: CASTNTGGLSDTQYF. DNA of the CDR3: TGTGCCAGCACCAACACAGGGGGTTTGTCGGATACGCAGTATTTT.

This sequence joins TRBV7-9 and TRBJ1-6; TRBD1 might be the D (5 bases). V was trimmed by 5 bases and J by 3 bases, leaving 14 bases between them. CDR1 and CDR2 from the germline V gene are SEHNR and FQNEAQ (reference sequence). The CDR3 spans 16 residues. The CDR3 region is CASSLGAGFYNSPLHF. The CDR3 nucleotides are TGTGCCAGCAGCCTAGGGGCTGGGTTCTATAATTCACCCCTCCACTTT.

The chain couples TRBV5-1 to TRBJ2-6; the match to TRBD1 covers 12 bases. Germline trimming cut 6 bases from V and 2 bases from J; bases unmatched to any gene: 9. Germline CDR1 and CDR2: SGHRS and YFSETQ. The CDR3 sequence is 18 residues long. In DNA form, the CDR3 reads TGCGCCAGCACCTACGCGGGACAGGGGGCAGCTGGGGCCAACGTCCTGACTTTC. Translation: CASTYAGQGAAGANVLTF.

This clone has just one count. This rearrangement joins TRBV19 to TRBJ2-2; perhaps TRBD1 as D (6 bases). This CDR3 has 15 residues. Trimming shortened V by 5 bases and J by 4 bases, and 14 bases separated the two germline ends. The V gene's germline CDR1 is LNHDA and CDR2 SQIVND (reference sequence). Written as DNA, the CDR3 is TGTGCCAGTAGTCCCCGCAGGGGTGGCACCGGGGAGCTGTTTTTT. It is translated as CASSPRRGGTGELFF.

The DNA for the CDR3 is TGTGCCAGCAGTCGCACGACAGGGGCCGAGCAGTACTTC. Its translation: CASSRTTGAEQYF. This chain uses TRBV5-5 with TRBJ2-7; 8 bases match TRBD1. The CDR3 extends over 13 amino acids. Looked up from germline, CDR1 is SGHKS and CDR2 is YYEKEE (reference sequence). V lost 5 bases, J lost 6 bases, and 7 bases stayed unmatched.

The chain has TRBV14 and TRBJ1-6; tentative D call: TRBD1 (5 bases). The ends were cut back, 2 bases at V and 9 bases at J, with 11 bases in the middle. Germline CDR1 and CDR2: SGHDN and FVKESK. This CDR3 spans 14 amino acids. CDR3: CASSQIRAGSPLHF. The CDR3 bases are TGTGCCAGCAGCCAAATCAGGGCAGGTTCACCCCTCCACTTT.

This sequence joins TRBV2 and TRBJ1-2; no clear D gene. With 1 base removed from V and 4 bases from J, the gap between germline ends came to 13 bases. CDR3 size: 15 residues. The V gene's germline CDR1 is SNHLY and CDR2 FYNNEI. For the CDR3, the DNA is TGTGCCAGCAGTGAAGGCTTTGCACAGTTCTATGGCTACACCTTC. The encoded protein is CASSEGFAQFYGYTF.

The chain employs TRBV28 and TRBJ1-3; 10 bases are a match to TRBD1. Losses at the gene ends were 1 base for V and 4 bases for J; bases not matched to a gene: 7. CDR1 and CDR2 from the germline V gene are MDHEN and SYDVKM. The CDR3 is 17 residues long. The CDR3 bases are TGTGCCAGCAGTTTATTCGGGACAGGGGTATCCGGAAACACCATATATTTT. This sequence encodes CASSLFGTGVSGNTIYF.

The rearrangement uses TRBV4-1 and TRBJ1-1, with TRBD1 identical over 8 bases. After removal of 1 base from V and 12 bases from J, the junction contained 10 bases not matched to a gene. Germline CDR1 is MGHRA and CDR2 is YSYEKL. The CDR3 is 14 amino acids. Here the CDR3 DNA reads TGCGCCAGCAGCCAAGGGACGCAGGGGGCGCGGTCTTTCTTT. Amino acids: CASSQGTQGARSFF.

Written as DNA, the CDR3 is TGTGCCAGCAGTTTAATTCGGCAGGGGGTTAGGGAGCAGTTCTTC. It encodes CASSLIRQGVREQFF. The chain has TRBV27 and TRBJ2-1; 7 nucleotides match TRBD1. The CDR3 totals 15 residues. The germline CDR1 and CDR2 sequences are MNHEY and SMNVEV (reference sequence). J was trimmed by 10 bases and V by 2 bases; bases with no gene match: 11.